This T cell receptor (beta chain) was recorded in a study of blood T cell repertoires in COVID-19. Study-level background: Samples came from the United States, Italy and Spain, spanning acute and convalescent COVID-19. T cells, B-cell-depleted T cells, or PBMCs provided the cDNA or gDNA that served as material.

This CDR3 contains 14 residues. Germline V lookup: CDR1 SEHNR, CDR2 FQNEAQ (reference sequence). V lost 8 bases and J 5 bases, leaving 16 bases between the germline ends. Source study methods: From reference gene primer amplification, estimates of nucleated cell counts were derived. Clones were read by immunoSEQ multiplex PCR, and TCRdb kept only the in-frame ones, dropping some. From that table come the V and J calls and clone size; the DNA was used to work out D and trimming. The sample carries a few hundred thousand clones, about four fifths recorded once. The sample comprised peripheral blood. V and J are TRBV7-9 and TRBJ2-1; TRBD2 is a possible D gene (5 bases). The receptor comes from a woman aged 50 to 60 with acute or convalescent COVID-19. CDR3 nucleotides: TGTGCCAGCGAGGGCAGGAGGAGCAACAATGAGCAGTTCTTC. Translating it yields CASEGRRSNNEQFF.